These T cell receptor beta chains were read from a single sample in a study of T cells in Graves' hyperthyroidism and ophthalmopathy. TCRdb re-called the multiplex PCR reads through MiXCR, storing one row per CDR3 protein. The sample holds around 300,000 distinct CDR3 sequences, about 20% seen once. Specimen: blood. The receptors shown here come from a man aged 25-45 years with Graves' ophthalmopathy. CDR3s leave out the opening cysteine and the closing phenylalanine or tryptophan. The D gene is left open where the match is weak.

cdr3_aa,v_call,d_call,j_call
ASSGSGTSGYNEQF,TRBV11-1,TRBD2,TRBJ2-1
ACGKAGEQY,TRBV30,-,TRBJ2-7
ASSFGFQETQY,TRBV3-1,-,TRBJ2-5
ASSQGRRESETQY,TRBV3-1,TRBD2,TRBJ2-5
SGVVSNEQF,TRBV20-1,-,TRBJ2-1
ASSPLVVGIEVEKLF,TRBV7-3,-,TRBJ1-4
ASSFVGSDTQY,TRBV28,-,TRBJ2-3
AWGGLVGNTGELF,TRBV30,TRBD2,TRBJ2-2
ASSFGANYGYT,TRBV27,-,TRBJ1-2
ASSLVAGGYEQY,TRBV11-2,TRBD2,TRBJ2-7
ASSLAPFGGQRQETQY,TRBV5-1,-,TRBJ2-5
ASSLGYGTALF,TRBV13,TRBD1,TRBJ1-1
ASSGRVDQETQY,TRBV9,-,TRBJ2-5
ASRWGPAFGYT,TRBV19,-,TRBJ1-2
AISAKTGADSPLH,TRBV10-3,TRBD1,TRBJ1-6
ASTSVYPNGQF,TRBV11-3,-,TRBJ2-1
SAKQGGRETQY,TRBV20-1,-,TRBJ2-5
ASSSMREKLF,TRBV5-6,-,TRBJ1-4
AWRRQGAYEQY,TRBV30,TRBD1,TRBJ2-7
ASSPDIRSGNTIY,TRBV28,-,TRBJ1-3
ASSLVAGPTDTQY,TRBV5-1,-,TRBJ2-3
ASSEQGVSYGYT,TRBV2,TRBD1,TRBJ1-2
ASSLSGLGDTQY,TRBV7-3,-,TRBJ2-3
ASLGREQETQY,TRBV12-5,TRBD2,TRBJ2-5
SAGGGTGDGNGYT,TRBV20-1,TRBD1,TRBJ1-2
ASSESGVYEAF,TRBV2,-,TRBJ1-1
ASSWSGSTDTQY,TRBV6-1,-,TRBJ2-3
ASSLGTANNSPLH,TRBV27,TRBD1,TRBJ1-6
ASSIKGLLNTGELF,TRBV19,-,TRBJ2-2
ASRDRDRSGYT,TRBV2,TRBD1,TRBJ1-2
SASGDRGRGEQF,TRBV20-1,TRBD1,TRBJ2-1
ASRATRSSTDTQY,TRBV2,-,TRBJ2-3
ASSIDAGNYEQY,TRBV19,-,TRBJ2-7
SAHRDEAF,TRBV20-1,-,TRBJ1-1
ASSRILTGGTYAEQY,TRBV6-1,TRBD1,TRBJ2-7
ASSHITGPRRVHEQY,TRBV6-1,-,TRBJ2-7
ASSTGGLSYEQY,TRBV28,-,TRBJ2-7
ASSLTNYEQY,TRBV5-6,-,TRBJ2-7
ASRGLALGNNEQF,TRBV11-3,TRBD2,TRBJ2-1
ASLDRGRSNQPQH,TRBV28,TRBD1,TRBJ1-5
ASTSTRDRGEETQY,TRBV12-3/TRBV12-4,TRBD1,TRBJ2-5
ASSYLAAGPTNEQF,TRBV6-2/TRBV6-3,-,TRBJ2-1
SARDRTSGRKQF,TRBV20-1,TRBD2,TRBJ2-1
ASSQDWGPGDEQY,TRBV3-1,-,TRBJ2-7
ASTGGRGANVLT,TRBV3-1,TRBD2,TRBJ2-6
ASREGWETQY,TRBV28,-,TRBJ2-5
ASDPADSGANVLT,TRBV2,-,TRBJ2-6
ASRSQGGEQY,TRBV19,-,TRBJ2-7
ASSQVSIRGNTEAF,TRBV3-1,-,TRBJ1-1
AWSGGGRDTEAF,TRBV30,-,TRBJ1-1
ASSEQGFRTKETQY,TRBV6-1,-,TRBJ2-5
ASSYGTAKETQY,TRBV6-1,-,TRBJ2-5
SASTPTSGRRVVNEQF,TRBV20-1,TRBD2,TRBJ2-1
ATSDLKLAGTDTQY,TRBV24-1,TRBD2,TRBJ2-3
ASSDRGHGYT,TRBV11-3,TRBD1,TRBJ1-2
ASSPSGSSDTQY,TRBV5-1,TRBD2,TRBJ2-3
ASSSTGGFYGYT,TRBV11-2,TRBD1,TRBJ1-2
SVEEVSNYGYT,TRBV29-1,-,TRBJ1-2
ASISDVAKNIQY,TRBV6-5,-,TRBJ2-4